This TCR beta chain was recorded in a study of cytomegalovirus exposure and HLA in healthy donors. The PCR ran on 60 Vbeta and 13 Jbeta primers. Here immunoSEQ multiplex PCR was the method, and the copy in TCRdb shows in-frame clones only, minus some. The sample records 150,000 to 180,000 clones, roughly 70% being singletons. CDR1 SNHLY and CDR2 FYNNEI come from the germline V gene. Losses at the gene ends were 4 bases for V and 6 bases for J; bases not matched to a gene: 3. The CDR3 spans 15 residues. The receptor was isolated from a man under 40 in good health and CMV-seronegative. The chain joins TRBV2 to TRBJ2-1, with 13 bases matching TRBD2. Sequencing input: PBMCs. The CDR3 DNA is TGTGCCAGCAGTGGACTAGCGGGGGGTATCAATGAGCAGTTCTTC. As protein: CASSGLAGGINEQFF.